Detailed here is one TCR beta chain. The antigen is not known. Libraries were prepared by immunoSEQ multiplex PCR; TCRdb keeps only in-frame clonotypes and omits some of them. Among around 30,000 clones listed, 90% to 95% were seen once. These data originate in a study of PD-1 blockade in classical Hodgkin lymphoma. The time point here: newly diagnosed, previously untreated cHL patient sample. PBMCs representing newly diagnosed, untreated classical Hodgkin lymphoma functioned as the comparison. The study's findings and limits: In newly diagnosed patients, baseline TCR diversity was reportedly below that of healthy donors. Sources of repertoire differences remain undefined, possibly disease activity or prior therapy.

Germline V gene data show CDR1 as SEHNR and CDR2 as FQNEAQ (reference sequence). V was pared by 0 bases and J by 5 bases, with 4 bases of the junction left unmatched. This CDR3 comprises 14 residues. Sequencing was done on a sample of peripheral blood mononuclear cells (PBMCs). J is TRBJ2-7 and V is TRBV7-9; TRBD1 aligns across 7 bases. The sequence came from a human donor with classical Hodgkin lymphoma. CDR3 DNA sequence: TGTGCCAGCAGCTTAGCGGTAACAGGGGACGAGCAGTACTTC. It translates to CASSLAVTGDEQYF.